The T cell receptor (beta chain) under discussion was sequenced for a study of T cell responses to AZD1222 COVID-19 vaccine. Notes on the study in general: Within unmutated variant regions lay the reported targets of nearly half of spike-specific TCRs. Spike as a whole was targeted by vaccine-associated CD4 TCRs, dominant at 160-218 and 743-854. Repertoire sampling was restricted to post-peak T cell response timepoints.

This CDR3 has 16 amino acids. Trimming shortened V by 5 bases and J by 5 bases, and 18 bases separated the two germline ends. Germline V gene lookup returns CDR1 MNHEY and CDR2 SMNVEV (reference sequence). This table comes from immunoSEQ multiplex PCR, and its TCRdb copy is limited to in-frame clones, with some not included. The sample yields tens of thousands of clones, 83% seen once. Details on this clone: Its target is unknown.

This TCR was sampled from an adult in good health. The sample here was peripheral blood, taken on day 0 of AZD1222 vaccination. The chain links TRBV27 to TRBJ2-2, with D possibly matching TRBD2 (6 bases). The CDR3 sequence is CASSRGGPGGTGELFF. In DNA, the CDR3 is TGTGCCAGCAGTAGGGGCGGACCCGGGGGAACCGGGGAGCTGTTTTTT.